Only one count was recorded for the clone carrying this TCR beta chain. Donors were grouped by their self-reported clinical history. The study counted Cohort 3 donors as recovered given two negative PCRs, clearance, or symptom resolution. This sample is part of a study of blood T cell repertoires in COVID-19. CDR1 SGHAT and CDR2 FQNNGV come from the germline V gene. Trimming cost V 5 bases and J 4 bases, with 14 bases left between them. This CDR3 spans 15 amino acids. Libraries were prepared by immunoSEQ multiplex PCR; TCRdb keeps only in-frame clonotypes and omits some of them. The sample has around 330,000 clones, about 89% seen once.

The rearrangement joins TRBV11-2 to TRBJ2-2, with D possibly TRBD1 on 6 matching bases. The specimen sequenced was PBMCs or T cells enriched from blood (not recorded which). This clonotype originated in a man in his 60s who had recovered from COVID-19. CDR3 in amino acids: CASSTWTVGTGELFF. The CDR3, as DNA: TGTGCCAGCAGCACCTGGACAGTTGGCACCGGGGAGCTGTTTTTT.